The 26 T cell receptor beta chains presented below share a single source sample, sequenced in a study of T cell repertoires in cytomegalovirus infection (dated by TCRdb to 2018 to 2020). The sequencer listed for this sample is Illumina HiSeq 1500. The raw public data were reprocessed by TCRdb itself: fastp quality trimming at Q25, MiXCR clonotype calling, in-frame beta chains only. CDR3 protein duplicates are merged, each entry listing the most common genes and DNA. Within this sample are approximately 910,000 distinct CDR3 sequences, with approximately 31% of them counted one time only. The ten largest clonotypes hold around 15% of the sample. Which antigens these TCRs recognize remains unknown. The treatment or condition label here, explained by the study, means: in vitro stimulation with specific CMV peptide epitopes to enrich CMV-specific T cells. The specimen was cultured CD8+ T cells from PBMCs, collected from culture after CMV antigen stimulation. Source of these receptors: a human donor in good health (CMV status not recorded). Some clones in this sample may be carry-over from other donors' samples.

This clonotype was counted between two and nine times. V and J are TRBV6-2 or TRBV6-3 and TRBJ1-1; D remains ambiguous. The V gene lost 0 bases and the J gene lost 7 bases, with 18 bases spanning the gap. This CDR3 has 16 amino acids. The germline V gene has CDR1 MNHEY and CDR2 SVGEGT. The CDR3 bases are TGTGCCAGCAGTTACTCGATGCTTCTGAACGAGGTTGAAGCTTTCTTT. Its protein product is CASSYSMLLNEVEAFF.

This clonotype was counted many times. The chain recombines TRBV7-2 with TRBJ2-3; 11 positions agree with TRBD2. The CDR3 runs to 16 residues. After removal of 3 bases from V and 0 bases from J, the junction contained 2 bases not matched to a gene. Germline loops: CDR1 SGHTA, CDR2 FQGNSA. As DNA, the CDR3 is TGTGCCAGCAGCTTCACTAGCGGGGGCAGCACAGATACGCAGTATTTT. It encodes CASSFTSGGSTDTQYF.

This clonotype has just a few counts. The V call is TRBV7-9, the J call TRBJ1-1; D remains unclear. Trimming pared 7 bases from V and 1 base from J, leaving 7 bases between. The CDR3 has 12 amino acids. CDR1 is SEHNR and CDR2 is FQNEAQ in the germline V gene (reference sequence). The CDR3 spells CASTLPNTEAFF. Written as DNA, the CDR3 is TGTGCCAGCACCCTGCCGAACACTGAAGCTTTCTTT.

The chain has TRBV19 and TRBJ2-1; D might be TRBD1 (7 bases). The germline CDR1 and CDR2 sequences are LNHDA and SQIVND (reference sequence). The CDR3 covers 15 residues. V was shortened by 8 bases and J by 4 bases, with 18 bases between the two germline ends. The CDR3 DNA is TGTGCCAGTTCCCCCAGGGGGGACTCATACAATGAGCAGTTCTTC. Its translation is CASSPRGDSYNEQFF.

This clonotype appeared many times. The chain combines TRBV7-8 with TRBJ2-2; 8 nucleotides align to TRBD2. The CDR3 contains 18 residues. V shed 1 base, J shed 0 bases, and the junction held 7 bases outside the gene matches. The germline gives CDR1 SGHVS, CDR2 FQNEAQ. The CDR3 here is CASSLVTSGPANTGELFF. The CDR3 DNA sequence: TGTGCCAGCAGCTTAGTAACTAGCGGACCGGCGAACACCGGGGAGCTGTTTTTT.

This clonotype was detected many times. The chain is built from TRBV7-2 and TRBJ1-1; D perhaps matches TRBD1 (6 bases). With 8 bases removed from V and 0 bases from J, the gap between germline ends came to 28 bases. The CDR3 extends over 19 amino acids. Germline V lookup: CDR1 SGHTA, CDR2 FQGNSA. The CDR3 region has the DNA TGTGCCAGCCAACCTACAAGGGGGGGGGTCGGCTCTATGAACACTGAAGCTTTCTTT. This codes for CASQPTRGGVGSMNTEAFF.

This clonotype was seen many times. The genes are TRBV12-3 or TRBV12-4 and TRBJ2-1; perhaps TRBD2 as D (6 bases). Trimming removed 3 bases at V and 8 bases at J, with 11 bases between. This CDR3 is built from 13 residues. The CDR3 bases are TGTGCCAGCAGTTTCTCGGGACTGGATGAGCAGTTCTTC. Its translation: CASSFSGLDEQFF.

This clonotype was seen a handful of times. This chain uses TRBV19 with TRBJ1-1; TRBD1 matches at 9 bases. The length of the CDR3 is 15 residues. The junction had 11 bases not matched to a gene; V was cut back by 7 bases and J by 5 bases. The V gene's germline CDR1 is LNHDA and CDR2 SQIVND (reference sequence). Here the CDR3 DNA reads TGTGCCAGTAAACTATGGGGACAGGGAGATACTGAAGCTTTCTTT. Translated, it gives CASKLWGQGDTEAFF.

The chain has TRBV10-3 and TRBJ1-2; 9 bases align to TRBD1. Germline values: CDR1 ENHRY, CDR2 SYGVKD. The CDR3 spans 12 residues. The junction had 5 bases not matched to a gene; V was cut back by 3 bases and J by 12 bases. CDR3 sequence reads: CAISETGGSDTF. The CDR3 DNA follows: TGTGCCATCAGTGAAACAGGGGGCAGCGACACCTTC.

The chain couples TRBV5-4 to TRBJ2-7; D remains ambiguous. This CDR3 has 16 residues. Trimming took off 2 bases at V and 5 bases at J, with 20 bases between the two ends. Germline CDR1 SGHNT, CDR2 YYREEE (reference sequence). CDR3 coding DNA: TGTGCCAGCAGCTTTGAGTTTGGTCGAGAGTTCCACGAGCAGTACGTC. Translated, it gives CASSFEFGREFHEQYV.

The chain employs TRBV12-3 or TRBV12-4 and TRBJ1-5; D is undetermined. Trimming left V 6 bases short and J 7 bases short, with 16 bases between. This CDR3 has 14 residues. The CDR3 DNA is TGTGCCAGCAGCCCAGACGTTTATGGACAGCCCCAGCATTTT. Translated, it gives CASSPDVYGQPQHF.

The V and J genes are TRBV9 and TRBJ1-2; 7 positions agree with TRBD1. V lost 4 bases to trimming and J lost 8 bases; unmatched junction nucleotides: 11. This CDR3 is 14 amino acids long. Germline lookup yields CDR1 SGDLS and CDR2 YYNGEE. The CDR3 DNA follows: TGTGCCAGCAGCCCCAGTGGAGGGGGCGGAGGCTACACCTTC. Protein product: CASSPSGGGGGYTF.

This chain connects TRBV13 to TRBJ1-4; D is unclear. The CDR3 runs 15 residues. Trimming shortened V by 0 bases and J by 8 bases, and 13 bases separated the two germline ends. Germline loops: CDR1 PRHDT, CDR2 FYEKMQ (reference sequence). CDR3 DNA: TGTGCCAGCAGCTTAGGGAGGAGCATCAACGAAAAACTGTTTTTT. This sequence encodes CASSLGRSINEKLFF.

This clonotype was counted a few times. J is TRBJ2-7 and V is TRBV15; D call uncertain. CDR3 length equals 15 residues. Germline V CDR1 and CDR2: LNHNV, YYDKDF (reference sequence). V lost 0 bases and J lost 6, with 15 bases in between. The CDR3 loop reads CATSRDLGSASEQYF. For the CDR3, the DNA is TGTGCCACCAGCAGAGACTTGGGTTCGGCTAGCGAGCAGTACTTC.

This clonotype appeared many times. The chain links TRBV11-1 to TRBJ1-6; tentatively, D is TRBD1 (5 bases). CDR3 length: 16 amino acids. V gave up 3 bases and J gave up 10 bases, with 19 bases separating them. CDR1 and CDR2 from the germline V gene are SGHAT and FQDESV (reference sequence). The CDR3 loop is CASSLGVLGPQSPLHF. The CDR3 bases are TGTGCCAGCAGCTTGGGTGTACTGGGACCCCAATCACCCCTCCACTTT.

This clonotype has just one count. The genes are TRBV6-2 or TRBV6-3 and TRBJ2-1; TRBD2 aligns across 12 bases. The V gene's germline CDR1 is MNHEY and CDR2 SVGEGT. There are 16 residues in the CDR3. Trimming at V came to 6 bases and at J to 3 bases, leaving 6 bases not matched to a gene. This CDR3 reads CASRSLAGGLYNEQFF. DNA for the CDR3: TGTGCCAGCAGGTCACTAGCGGGGGGACTCTACAATGAGCAGTTCTTC.

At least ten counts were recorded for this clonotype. CDR3 loop: CASSHTTGDQPQHF. The CDR3 DNA is TGCGCCAGCAGCCACACCACAGGGGATCAGCCCCAGCATTTT. V is TRBV4-1 and J is TRBJ1-5; 7 bases match TRBD1. This CDR3 comprises 14 residues. The germline V gene has CDR1 MGHRA and CDR2 YSYEKL. J was trimmed by 5 bases and V by 3 bases; bases with no gene match: 4.

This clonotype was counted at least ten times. CDR3 loop: CASSEKWVAFF. The CDR3 nucleotides read TGTGCCAGCAGTGAAAAGTGGGTAGCTTTCTTT. The genes are TRBV25-1 and TRBJ1-1; D remains ambiguous. The V and J ends lost 2 bases and 10 bases respectively, with 8 bases between them. The CDR3 length is 11 residues. The germline CDR1 and CDR2 sequences are MGHDK and SYGVNS.

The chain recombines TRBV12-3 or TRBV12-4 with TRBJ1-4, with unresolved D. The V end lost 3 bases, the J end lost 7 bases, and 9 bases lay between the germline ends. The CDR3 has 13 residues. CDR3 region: CASSLTTPEKLFF. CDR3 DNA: TGTGCCAGCAGTTTGACAACTCCTGAAAAACTGTTTTTT.

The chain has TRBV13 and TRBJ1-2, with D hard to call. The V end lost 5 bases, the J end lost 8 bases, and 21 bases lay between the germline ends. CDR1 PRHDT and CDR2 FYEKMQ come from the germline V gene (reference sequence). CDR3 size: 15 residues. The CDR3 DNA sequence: TGTGCCAGCAGCCTTAGCTCCCACGCAGGAGGGGGCTACACCTTC. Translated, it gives CASSLSSHAGGGYTF.

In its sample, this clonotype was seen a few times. The CDR3 spells CASSLSPAGQETQYF. The DNA of the CDR3 is TGTGCCAGCAGTTTATCCCCGGCAGGGCAAGAGACCCAGTACTTC. J is TRBJ2-5 and V is TRBV12-3 or TRBV12-4; D is possibly TRBD1 (5 bases). V shed 2 bases and J shed 2 bases, with 12 bases lying between them. The CDR3 is 15 residues long.

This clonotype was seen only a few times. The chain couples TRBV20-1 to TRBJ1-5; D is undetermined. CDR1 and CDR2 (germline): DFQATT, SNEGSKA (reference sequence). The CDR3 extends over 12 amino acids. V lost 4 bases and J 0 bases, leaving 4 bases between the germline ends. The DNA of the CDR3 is TGCAGTGCTAAAGATAGCAATCAGCCCCAGCATTTT. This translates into CSAKDSNQPQHF.

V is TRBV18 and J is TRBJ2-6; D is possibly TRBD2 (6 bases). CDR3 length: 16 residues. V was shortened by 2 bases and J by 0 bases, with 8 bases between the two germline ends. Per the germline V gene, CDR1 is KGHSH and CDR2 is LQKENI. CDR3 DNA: TGTGCCAGCTCACCAGGCGGGACCTCTGGGGCCAACGTCCTGACTTTC. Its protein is CASSPGGTSGANVLTF.

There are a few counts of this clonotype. In nucleotides, the CDR3 is TGTGCCAGCAGCTTTGAACACCATTATGGCTACACCTTC. It codes for CASSFEHHYGYTF. The chain uses TRBV7-9 and TRBJ1-2; D call uncertain. V was clipped by 3 bases and J by 5 bases, with 10 bases between them. The CDR3 sequence is 13 residues long. The germline gives CDR1 SEHNR, CDR2 FQNEAQ (reference sequence). Full variable domain (rest looked up from reference TRBV7-9 and TRBJ1-2): DTGVSQNPRHKITKRGQNVTFRCDPISEHNRLYWYRQTLGQGPEFLTYFQNEAQLEKSRLLSDRFSAERPKGSFSTLEIQRTEQGDSAMYLCASSFEHHYGYTFGSGTRLTVV.

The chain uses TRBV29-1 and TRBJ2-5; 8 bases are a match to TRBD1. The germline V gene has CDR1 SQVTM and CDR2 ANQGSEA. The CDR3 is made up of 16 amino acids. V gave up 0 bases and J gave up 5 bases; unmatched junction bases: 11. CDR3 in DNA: TGCAGCGTTGAAGATCCGATAGACAGGGGATATGAGACCCAGTACTTC. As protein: CSVEDPIDRGYETQYF. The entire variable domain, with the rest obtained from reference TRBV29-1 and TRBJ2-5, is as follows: SAVISQKPSRDICQRGTSLTIQCQVDSQVTMMFWYRQQPGQSLTLIATANQGSEATYESGFVIDKFPISRPNLTFSTLTVSNMSPEDSSIYLCSVEDPIDRGYETQYFGPGTRLLVL.

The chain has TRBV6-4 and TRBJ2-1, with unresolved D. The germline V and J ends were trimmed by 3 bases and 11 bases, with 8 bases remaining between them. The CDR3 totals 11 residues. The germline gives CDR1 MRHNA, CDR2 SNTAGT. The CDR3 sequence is CASSEQLQQFF. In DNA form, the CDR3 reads TGTGCCAGCAGTGAGCAGTTACAGCAGTTCTTC.